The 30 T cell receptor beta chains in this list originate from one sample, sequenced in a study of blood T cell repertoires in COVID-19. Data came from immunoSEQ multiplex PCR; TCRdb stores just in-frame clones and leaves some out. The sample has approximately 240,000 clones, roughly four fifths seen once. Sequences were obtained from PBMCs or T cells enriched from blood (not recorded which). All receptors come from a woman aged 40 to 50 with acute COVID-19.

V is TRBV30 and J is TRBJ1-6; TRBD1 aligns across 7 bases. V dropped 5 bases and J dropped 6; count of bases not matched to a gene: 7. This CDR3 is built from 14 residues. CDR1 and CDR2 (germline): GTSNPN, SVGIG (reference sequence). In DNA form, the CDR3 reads TGTGCCTGGTCGTTTGGGACAGTTAATTCACCCCTCCACTTT. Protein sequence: CAWSFGTVNSPLHF. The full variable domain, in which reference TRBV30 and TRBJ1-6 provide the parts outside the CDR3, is SQTIHQWPATLVQPVGSPLSLECTVEGTSNPNLYWYRQAAGRGLQLLFYSVGIGQISSEVPQNLSASRPQDRQFILSSKKLLLSDSGFYLCAWSFGTVNSPLHFGNGTRLTVT.

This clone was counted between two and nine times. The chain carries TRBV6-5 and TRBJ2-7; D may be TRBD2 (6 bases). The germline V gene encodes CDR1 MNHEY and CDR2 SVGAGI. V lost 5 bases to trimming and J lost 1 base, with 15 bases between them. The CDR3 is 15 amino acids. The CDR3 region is CASSQRTTISYEQYF. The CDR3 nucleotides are TGTGCCAGCAGTCAACGGACTACCATTTCCTACGAGCAGTACTTC.

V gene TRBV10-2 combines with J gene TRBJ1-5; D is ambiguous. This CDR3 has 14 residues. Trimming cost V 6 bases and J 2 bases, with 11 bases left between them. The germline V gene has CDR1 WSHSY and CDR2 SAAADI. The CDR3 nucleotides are TGCGCCAGCAGCCCCGTTAGTGGCAATCAGCCCCAGCATTTT. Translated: CASSPVSGNQPQHF.

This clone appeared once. In DNA form, the CDR3 reads TGTGCCTGGAGTCTTACGGGGTTGGGGGGCTACACCTTC. Amino acid sequence: CAWSLTGLGGYTF. The V call is TRBV30, the J call TRBJ1-2; D unclear. CDR3 length equals 13 residues. V lost 2 bases, J lost 8 bases, and 15 bases lay in between. Germline assignment: CDR1 GTSNPN and CDR2 SVGIG (reference sequence). Combining the CDR3 with reference TRBV30 and TRBJ1-2 gives the whole variable domain SQTIHQWPATLVQPVGSPLSLECTVEGTSNPNLYWYRQAAGRGLQLLFYSVGIGQISSEVPQNLSASRPQDRQFILSSKKLLLSDSGFYLCAWSLTGLGGYTFGSGTRLTVV.

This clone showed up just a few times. For the CDR3, the DNA is TGCGCCAGCAGCCAGGGACGGGGACAGTCGTACCAAGAGACCCAGTACTTC. This sequence encodes CASSQGRGQSYQETQYF. The V call is TRBV5-1, the J call TRBJ2-5; 7 bases are a match to TRBD1. Germline lookup yields CDR1 SGHRS and CDR2 YFSETQ. The CDR3 contains 17 residues. V lost 4 bases, J lost 0 bases, and 12 bases stayed unmatched.

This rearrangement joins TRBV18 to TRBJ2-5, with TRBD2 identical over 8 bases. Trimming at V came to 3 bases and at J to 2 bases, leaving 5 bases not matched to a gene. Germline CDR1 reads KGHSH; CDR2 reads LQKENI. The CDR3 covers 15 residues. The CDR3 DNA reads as TGTGCCAGCTCACCCCCTAGCGGGTCACAAGAGACCCAGTACTTC. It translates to CASSPPSGSQETQYF.

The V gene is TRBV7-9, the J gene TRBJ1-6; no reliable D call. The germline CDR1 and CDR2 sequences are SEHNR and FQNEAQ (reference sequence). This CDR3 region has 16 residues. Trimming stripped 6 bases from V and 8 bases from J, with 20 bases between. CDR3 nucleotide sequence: TGTGCCAGCAGTCTGGGAGGGAACCACGCGGATTCACCCCTCCACTTT. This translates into CASSLGGNHADSPLHF.

CDR3 sequence (DNA): TGCAGCGGCCATTGGGGCGGAACCTACAATGAGCAGTTCTTC. Translating it yields CSGHWGGTYNEQFF. The chain links TRBV29-1 to TRBJ2-1, with D possibly TRBD1 on 5 matching bases. The CDR3 has 14 residues. The germline gives CDR1 SQVTM, CDR2 ANQGSEA. Trimming stripped 7 bases from V and 2 bases from J, with 15 bases between.

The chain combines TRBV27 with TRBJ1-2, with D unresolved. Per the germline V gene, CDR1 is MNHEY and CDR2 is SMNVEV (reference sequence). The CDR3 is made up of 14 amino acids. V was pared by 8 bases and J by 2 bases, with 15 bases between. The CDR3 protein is CASGMGPGNYGYTF. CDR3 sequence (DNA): TGTGCCAGCGGGATGGGTCCGGGGAACTATGGCTACACCTTC.

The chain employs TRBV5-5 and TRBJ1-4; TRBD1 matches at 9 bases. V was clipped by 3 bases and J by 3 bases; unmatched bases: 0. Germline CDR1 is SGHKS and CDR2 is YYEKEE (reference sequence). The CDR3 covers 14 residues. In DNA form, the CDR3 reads TGTGCCAGCAGCTGGACAGGGGCTAATGAAAAACTGTTTTTT. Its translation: CASSWTGANEKLFF.

The CDR3 DNA reads TGTGCCACCAGCAGTGGTCGGGTGACAGGTACCCTACCCCTCCACTTT. As protein: CATSSGRVTGTLPLHF. The rearrangement uses TRBV15 and TRBJ1-6; D is perhaps TRBD1 (6 bases). Germline lookup yields CDR1 LNHNV and CDR2 YYDKDF (reference sequence). Trimming left V 3 bases short and J 12 bases short, with 21 bases between. The CDR3 spans 16 residues.

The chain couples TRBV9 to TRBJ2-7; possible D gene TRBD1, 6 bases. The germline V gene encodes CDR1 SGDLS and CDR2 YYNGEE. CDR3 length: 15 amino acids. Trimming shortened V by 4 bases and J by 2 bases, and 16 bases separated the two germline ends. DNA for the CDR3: TGTGCCAGCAGCCCCCACTCCTGGGGGCCCTACGAGCAGTACTTC. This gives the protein CASSPHSWGPYEQYF.

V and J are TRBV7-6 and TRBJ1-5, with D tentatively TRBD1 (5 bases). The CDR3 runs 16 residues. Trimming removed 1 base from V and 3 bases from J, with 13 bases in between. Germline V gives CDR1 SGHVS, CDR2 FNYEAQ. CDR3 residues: CASSLGERGINQPQHF. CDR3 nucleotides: TGTGCCAGCAGCTTAGGTGAGCGGGGGATCAATCAGCCCCAGCATTTT.

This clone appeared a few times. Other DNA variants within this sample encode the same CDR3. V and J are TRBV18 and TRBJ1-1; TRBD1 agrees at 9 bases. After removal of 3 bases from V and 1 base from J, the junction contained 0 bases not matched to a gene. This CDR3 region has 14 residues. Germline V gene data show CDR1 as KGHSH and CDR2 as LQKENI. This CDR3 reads CASSPTGGNTEAFF. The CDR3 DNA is TGTGCCAGCTCACCGACAGGGGGGAACACTGAAGCTTTCTTT. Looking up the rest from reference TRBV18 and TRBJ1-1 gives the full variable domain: NAGVMQNPRHLVRRRGQEARLRCSPMKGHSHVYWYRQLPEEGLKFMVYLQKENIIDESGMPKERFSAEFPKEGPSILRIQQVVRGDSAAYFCASSPTGGNTEAFFGQGTRLTVV.

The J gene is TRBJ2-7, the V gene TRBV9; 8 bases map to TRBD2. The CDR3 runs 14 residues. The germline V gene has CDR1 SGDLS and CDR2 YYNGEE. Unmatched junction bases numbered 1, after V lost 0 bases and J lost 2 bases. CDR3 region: CASSVAGGTYEQYF. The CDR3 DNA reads TGTGCCAGCAGCGTAGCGGGAGGGACCTACGAGCAGTACTTC.

CDR3 nucleotides: TGCGCCAGCACCGGGGGGGCCTTTACTGGGGCCAACGTCCTGACTTTC. Translating gives CASTGGAFTGANVLTF. V is TRBV5-1 and J is TRBJ2-6, with 8 bases aligning to TRBD2. CDR3 length: 16 residues. In germline, CDR1 is SGHRS, CDR2 YFSETQ. V trimming: 6 bases; J trimming: 2 bases; junction bases outside the gene matches: 7.

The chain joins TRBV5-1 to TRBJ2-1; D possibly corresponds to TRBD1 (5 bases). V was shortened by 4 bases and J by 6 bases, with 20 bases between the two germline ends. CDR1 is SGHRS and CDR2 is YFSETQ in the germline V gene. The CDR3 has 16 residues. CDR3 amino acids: CASSGPRVSVSNEQFF. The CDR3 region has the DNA TGCGCCAGCAGCGGGCCCAGGGTGTCGGTAAGCAATGAGCAGTTCTTC.

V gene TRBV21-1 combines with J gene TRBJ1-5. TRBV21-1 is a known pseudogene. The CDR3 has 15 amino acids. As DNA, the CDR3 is TGTGCCAGCAGCAAAAGGGAGGGGGAGTATCAGCCCCAGCATTTT. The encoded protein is CASSKREGEYQPQHF.

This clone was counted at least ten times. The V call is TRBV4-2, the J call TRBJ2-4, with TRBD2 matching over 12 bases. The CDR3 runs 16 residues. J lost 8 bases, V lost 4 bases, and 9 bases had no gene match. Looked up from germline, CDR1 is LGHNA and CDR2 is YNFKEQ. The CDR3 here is CASSPTSGSGLDIQYF. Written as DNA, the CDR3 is TGTGCCAGCAGCCCGACTAGCGGGAGTGGGTTAGACATTCAGTACTTC.

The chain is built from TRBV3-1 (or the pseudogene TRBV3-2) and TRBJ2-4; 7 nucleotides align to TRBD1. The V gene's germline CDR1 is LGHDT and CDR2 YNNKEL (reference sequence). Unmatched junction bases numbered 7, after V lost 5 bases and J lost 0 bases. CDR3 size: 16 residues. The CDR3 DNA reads TGTGCCAGCAGCGGCCGGGACAGCCTAGCCAAAAACATTCAGTACTTC. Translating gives CASSGRDSLAKNIQYF.

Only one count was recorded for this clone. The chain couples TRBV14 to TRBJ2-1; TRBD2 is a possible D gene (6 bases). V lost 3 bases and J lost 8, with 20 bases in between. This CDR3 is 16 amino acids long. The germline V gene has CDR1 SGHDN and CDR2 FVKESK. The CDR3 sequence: CASSQESGVRRDEQFF. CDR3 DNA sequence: TGTGCCAGCAGCCAGGAGTCGGGGGTACGACGGGATGAGCAGTTCTTC.

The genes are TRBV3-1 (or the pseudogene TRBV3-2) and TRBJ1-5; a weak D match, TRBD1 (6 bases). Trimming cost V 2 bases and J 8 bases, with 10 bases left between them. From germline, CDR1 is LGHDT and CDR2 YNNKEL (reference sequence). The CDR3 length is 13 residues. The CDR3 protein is CASSQQGLKPQHF. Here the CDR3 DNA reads TGTGCCAGCAGCCAACAGGGGCTGAAGCCCCAGCATTTT.

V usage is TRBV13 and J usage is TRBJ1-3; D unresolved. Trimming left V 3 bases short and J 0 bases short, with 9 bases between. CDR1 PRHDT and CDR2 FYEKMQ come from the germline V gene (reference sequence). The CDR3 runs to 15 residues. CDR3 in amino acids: CASSFPPGSGNTIYF. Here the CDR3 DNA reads TGTGCCAGCAGCTTTCCCCCAGGCTCTGGAAACACCATATATTTT.

CDR3 sequence (DNA): TGTGCCAGCAGCGCCGACGGGACTATTCCCCCCAATGAGCAGTTCTTC. Translation gives CASSADGTIPPNEQFF. V and J are TRBV9 and TRBJ2-1; 7 bases are shared with TRBD2. Losses at the gene ends were 3 bases for V and 6 bases for J; bases not matched to a gene: 12. The CDR3 length is 16 residues. In germline, CDR1 is SGDLS, CDR2 YYNGEE.

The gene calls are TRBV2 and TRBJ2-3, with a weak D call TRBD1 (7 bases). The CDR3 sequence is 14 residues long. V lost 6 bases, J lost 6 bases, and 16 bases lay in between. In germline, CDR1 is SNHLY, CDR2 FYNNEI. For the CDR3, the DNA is TGTGCCAGCAGGGAGGAGGGGGCCGTGGATACGCAGTATTTT. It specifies CASREEGAVDTQYF. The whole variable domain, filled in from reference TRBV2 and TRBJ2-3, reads EPEVTQTPSHQVTQMGQEVILRCVPISNHLYFYWYRQILGQKVEFLVSFYNNEISEKSEIFDDQFSVERPDGSNFTLKIRSTKLEDSAMYFCASREEGAVDTQYFGPGTRLTVL.

The CDR3 sequence is CASSRGQGGVSRETQYF. In DNA, the CDR3 is TGTGCCAGCAGCCGAGGACAGGGTGGAGTTAGTAGAGAGACCCAGTACTTC. The chain links TRBV3-1 (or the pseudogene TRBV3-2) to TRBJ2-5, with 8 bases matching TRBD1. V lost 4 bases to trimming and J lost 4 bases; unmatched junction nucleotides: 14. Germline values: CDR1 LGHDT, CDR2 YNNKEL (reference sequence). The length of the CDR3 is 17 residues.

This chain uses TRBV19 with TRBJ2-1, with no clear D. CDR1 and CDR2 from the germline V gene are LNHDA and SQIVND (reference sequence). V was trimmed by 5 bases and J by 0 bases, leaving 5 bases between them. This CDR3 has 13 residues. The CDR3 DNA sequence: TGTGCCAGTAGTCCCTCCTCCTACAATGAGCAGTTCTTC. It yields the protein CASSPSSYNEQFF.

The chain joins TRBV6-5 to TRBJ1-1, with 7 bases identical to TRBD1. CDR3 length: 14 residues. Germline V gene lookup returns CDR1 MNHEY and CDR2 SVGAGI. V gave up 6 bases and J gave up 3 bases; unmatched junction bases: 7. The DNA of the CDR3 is TGTGCCAGCAGGATGACAGGGTCAGACACTGAAGCTTTCTTT. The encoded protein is CASRMTGSDTEAFF.

CDR3 nucleotides: TGTGCCAGCAGCGCCGCCCCCTACAGGGGAGAGACCCAGTACTTC. Amino acid sequence: CASSAAPYRGETQYF. This chain connects TRBV9 to TRBJ2-5; 7 bases agree with TRBD1. This CDR3 has 15 amino acids. Trimming at V came to 3 bases and at J to 4 bases, leaving 9 bases not matched to a gene. CDR1 SGDLS and CDR2 YYNGEE come from the germline V gene.

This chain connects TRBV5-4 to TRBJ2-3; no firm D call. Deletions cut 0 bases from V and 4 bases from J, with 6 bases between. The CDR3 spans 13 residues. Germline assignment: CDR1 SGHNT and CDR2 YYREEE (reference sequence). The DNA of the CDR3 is TGTGCCAGCAGCTTGGAACAACCAGATACGCAGTATTTT. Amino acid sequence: CASSLEQPDTQYF.